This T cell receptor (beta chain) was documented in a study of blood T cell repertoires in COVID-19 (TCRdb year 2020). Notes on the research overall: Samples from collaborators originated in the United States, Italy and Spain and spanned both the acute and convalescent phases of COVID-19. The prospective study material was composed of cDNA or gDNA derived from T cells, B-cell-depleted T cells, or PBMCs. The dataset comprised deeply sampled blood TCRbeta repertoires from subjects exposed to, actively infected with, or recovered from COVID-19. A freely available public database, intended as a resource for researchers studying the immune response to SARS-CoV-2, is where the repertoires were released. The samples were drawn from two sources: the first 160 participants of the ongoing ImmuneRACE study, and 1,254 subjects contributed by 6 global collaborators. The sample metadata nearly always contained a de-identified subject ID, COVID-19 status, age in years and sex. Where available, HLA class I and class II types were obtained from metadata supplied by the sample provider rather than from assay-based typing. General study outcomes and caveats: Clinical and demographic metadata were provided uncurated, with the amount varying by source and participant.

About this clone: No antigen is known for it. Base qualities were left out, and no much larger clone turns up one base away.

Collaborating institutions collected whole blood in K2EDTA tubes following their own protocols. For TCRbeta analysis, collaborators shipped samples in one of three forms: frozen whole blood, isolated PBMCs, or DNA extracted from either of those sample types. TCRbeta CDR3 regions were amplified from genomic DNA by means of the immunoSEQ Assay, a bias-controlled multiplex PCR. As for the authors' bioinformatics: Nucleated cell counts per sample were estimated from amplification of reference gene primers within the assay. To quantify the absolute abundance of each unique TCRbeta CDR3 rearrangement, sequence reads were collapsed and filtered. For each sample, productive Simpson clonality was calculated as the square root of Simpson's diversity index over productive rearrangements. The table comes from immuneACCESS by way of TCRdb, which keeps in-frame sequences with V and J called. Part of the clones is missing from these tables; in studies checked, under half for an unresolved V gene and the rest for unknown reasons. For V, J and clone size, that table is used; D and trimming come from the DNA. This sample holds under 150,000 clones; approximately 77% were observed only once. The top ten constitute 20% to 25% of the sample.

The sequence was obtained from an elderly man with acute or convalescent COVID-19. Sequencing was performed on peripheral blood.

The CDR3 in this case is CASSQVSPDSSYEQYF. The nucleotide sequence is given as TGTGCCAGCAGCCAAGTTAGCCCGGACAGCTCCTACGAGCAGTACTTC. The sequence links TRBV4-2 to TRBJ2-7, with TRBD1 as a weak D call on 6 bases. CDR1 LGHNA and CDR2 YNFKEQ are derived from the germline V gene. Between the V and J ends, shortened by 1 base and 0 bases respectively, the junction contains 13 bases. From the cysteine up to the phenylalanine, the CDR3 has a length of 16 residues. Only CDR3 DNA remains: 48 bases, in frame from the first base.